This TCR beta chain was obtained from a study of OX40 agonist ivuxolimab in advanced cancers. Across the whole study: Among those enrolled, mean age was approximately 62 years (range about 23 to 85) and 70% to 85% were male. One hepatocellular carcinoma and a couple of cutaneous melanoma patients partially responded. General observations from the study: Low normalized clonal expansion also occurred in some nonresponding patients.

Blood got drawn at baseline, again on cycle 4 day 1, and then on cycle 7 day 1. The data were produced by immunoSEQ multiplex PCR, yet TCRdb's version contains in-frame clones alone and is incomplete. The table has about 68,000 clones, around four fifths seen once. Deletions cut 0 bases from V and 4 bases from J, with 10 bases between. The germline CDR1 and CDR2 sequences are SGHTA and FQGNSA. The CDR3 is 16 residues long. In the case of this clone: The antigen is not known.

This sample comprised CD4+ or CD8+ T cells sorted from blood, obtained in a trial of the OX40 agonist ivuxolimab. This TCR derives from an adult with an advanced solid tumor such as melanoma, head and neck, liver or kidney cancer. The chain is built from TRBV7-2 and TRBJ2-6; D call uncertain. The CDR3 nucleotides are TGTGCCAGCAGCTTAGCTCCGGGTACGGGGGCCAACGTCCTGACTTTC. Translated: CASSLAPGTGANVLTF.